These 4 T cell receptor beta chains share one sample of origin, sequenced in a study of blood T cell repertoires in COVID-19. The method was immunoSEQ multiplex PCR; TCRdb's version includes in-frame clones alone and lacks a portion of them. The sample lists more than 95,000 clones; over 65% were seen once. The sequenced sample was peripheral blood. Receptors were obtained from a man aged 55-75 years with acute or convalescent COVID-19.

The chain combines TRBV5-1 with TRBJ1-4; TRBD1 matches 8 bases. The CDR3 extends over 16 amino acids. Per germline, CDR1 SGHRS and CDR2 YFSETQ. The V gene end was trimmed by 3 bases and the J gene end by 10 bases; junction bases not matched to a gene: 14. The CDR3 coding sequence is TGCGCCAGCAGCTCCGGGGGGCCAGGGGGCGCCGGAAAACTGTTTTTT. Its translation: CASSSGGPGGAGKLFF.

The chain combines TRBV18 with TRBJ2-3, with D possibly matching TRBD2 (5 bases). The germline V gene encodes CDR1 KGHSH and CDR2 LQKENI. The V end lost 3 bases, the J end lost 1 base, and 11 bases lay between the germline ends. The CDR3 runs 15 residues. CDR3: CASSPRIGGTDTQYF. The CDR3 DNA reads TGTGCCAGCTCACCTCGAATCGGGGGCACAGATACGCAGTATTTT.

The chain joins TRBV5-1 to TRBJ1-4; 7 positions match TRBD1. CDR1 and CDR2 from the germline V gene are SGHRS and YFSETQ. The trim removed 4 bases at V and 3 bases at J, leaving 3 bases unmatched. This CDR3 has 14 amino acids. The CDR3 nucleotides are TGCGCCAGCAGCGTGGGACAGTCTAATGAAAAACTGTTTTTT. It specifies CASSVGQSNEKLFF.

The chain links TRBV28 to TRBJ1-4; 7 bases fit TRBD1. V was clipped by 6 bases and J by 3 bases; unmatched bases: 7. Per the germline V gene, CDR1 is MDHEN and CDR2 is SYDVKM. The CDR3 contains 15 residues. CDR3 region: CASSLTGTANEKLFF. The CDR3 DNA follows: TGTGCCAGCAGCCTGACCGGGACAGCTAATGAAAAACTGTTTTTT.